The next 10 T cell receptor beta chains were all read from a single sample in a study of blood T cell repertoires in COVID-19. Sequenced by immunoSEQ multiplex PCR; TCRdb stores in-frame clones only, minus some. The table includes some 250,000 clones, approximately 90% detected once. The sequencing sample was made of peripheral blood. The receptor source for this set is a man aged 55 to 70 who had recovered from COVID-19.

The CDR3: CASSEARQGLRETQYF. In DNA, the CDR3 is TGTGCCAGCAGTGAAGCGCGACAGGGCCTTCGGGAGACCCAGTACTTC. The J gene is TRBJ2-5, the V gene TRBV2; 7 bases agree with TRBD1. V was pared by 0 bases and J by 5 bases, with 9 bases of the junction left unmatched. Germline loops: CDR1 SNHLY, CDR2 FYNNEI. This CDR3 has 16 residues. Full variable domain (remainder filled in from reference TRBV2 and TRBJ2-5): EPEVTQTPSHQVTQMGQEVILRCVPISNHLYFYWYRQILGQKVEFLVSFYNNEISEKSEIFDDQFSVERPDGSNFTLKIRSTKLEDSAMYFCASSEARQGLRETQYFGPGTRLLVL.

This clone occurred a few times. This chain uses TRBV6-2 or TRBV6-3 with TRBJ1-2; no clear D gene. CDR1 is MNHEY, CDR2 SVGEGT, per germline. This CDR3 region has 13 residues. The ends were cut back, 2 bases at V and 4 bases at J, with 8 bases in the middle. The CDR3 region is CASSYTASYGYTF. CDR3 sequence (DNA): TGTGCCAGCAGTTACACGGCTAGCTATGGCTACACCTTC.

V is TRBV6-5 and J is TRBJ1-6, with 8 bases aligning to TRBD1. This CDR3 contains 14 residues. The junction had 8 bases not matched to a gene; V was cut back by 10 bases and J by 6 bases. CDR1 MNHEY and CDR2 SVGAGI come from the germline V gene. The CDR3 protein is CATDLDRGNSPLHF. The CDR3 DNA reads TGTGCCACCGACCTCGACAGGGGTAATTCACCCCTCCACTTT.

The rearrangement joins TRBV5-4 to TRBJ2-1; D may be TRBD1 (6 bases). The CDR3 length is 17 residues. Trimming left V 0 bases short and J 3 bases short, with 16 bases between. Germline V lookup: CDR1 SGHNT, CDR2 YYREEE (reference sequence). The CDR3 reads CASSLERTAFFYNEQFF. CDR3 DNA: TGTGCCAGCAGCTTGGAGAGGACAGCTTTTTTCTACAATGAGCAGTTCTTC.

V and J are TRBV3-1 (or the pseudogene TRBV3-2) and TRBJ1-2; possible D gene TRBD1, 6 bases. V lost 4 bases and J lost 4, with 16 bases in between. The CDR3 runs 15 residues. Germline loops: CDR1 LGHDT, CDR2 YNNKEL (reference sequence). CDR3 residues: CASSLQGPAFYGYTF. CDR3 nucleotide sequence: TGTGCCAGCAGCCTACAGGGACCCGCCTTCTATGGCTACACCTTC.

Only one count was recorded for this clone. CDR3 DNA: TGTGCCAGCAGCTTAGAGAGGGGGCAAGGCTATGGCTACACCTTC. Its protein product is CASSLERGQGYGYTF. The chain recombines TRBV7-2 with TRBJ1-2, with 7 bases aligning to TRBD1. The germline gives CDR1 SGHTA, CDR2 FQGNSA. The CDR3 extends over 15 amino acids. The V gene end was trimmed by 1 base and the J gene end by 4 bases; junction bases not matched to a gene: 6.

V is TRBV3-1 (or the pseudogene TRBV3-2) and J is TRBJ2-5; TRBD2 might be the D (6 bases). Trimming left V 0 bases short and J 7 bases short, with 15 bases between. Looked up from germline, CDR1 is LGHDT and CDR2 is YNNKEL (reference sequence). The CDR3 loop spans 15 amino acids. The CDR3 DNA reads TGTGCCAGCAGCCAAGACCTAGCGTCGGTTTGGACCCAGTACTTC. Protein product: CASSQDLASVWTQYF.

The chain has TRBV7-2 and TRBJ2-3; 7 bases agree with TRBD2. CDR1 and CDR2 from the germline V gene are SGHTA and FQGNSA. This CDR3 has 16 amino acids. J gave up 5 bases and V 1 base, and 9 bases lay outside the gene matches. CDR3: CASSLVARGVRDTQYF. CDR3 nucleotides: TGTGCCAGCAGCTTAGTTGCCCGGGGGGTGAGAGATACGCAGTATTTT.

The V and J genes are TRBV19 and TRBJ2-1; TRBD2 matches 7 bases. The CDR3 has 13 amino acids. Looked up from germline, CDR1 is LNHDA and CDR2 is SQIVND (reference sequence). After removal of 7 bases from V and 6 bases from J, the junction contained 6 bases not matched to a gene. The CDR3 coding sequence is TGTGCCAGTACCGCGGGGGATCGCAATGAGCAGTTCTTC. As protein: CASTAGDRNEQFF.

The chain is built from TRBV10-3 and TRBJ1-1; TRBD1 agrees at 7 bases. The germline V gene encodes CDR1 ENHRY and CDR2 SYGVKD. The CDR3 has 12 amino acids. Trimming cost V 5 bases and J 8 bases; bases outside gene matches: 5. The CDR3 region is CAISRGTEEAFF. The CDR3 DNA sequence: TGTGCCATCAGTCGGGGGACAGAAGAAGCTTTCTTT.